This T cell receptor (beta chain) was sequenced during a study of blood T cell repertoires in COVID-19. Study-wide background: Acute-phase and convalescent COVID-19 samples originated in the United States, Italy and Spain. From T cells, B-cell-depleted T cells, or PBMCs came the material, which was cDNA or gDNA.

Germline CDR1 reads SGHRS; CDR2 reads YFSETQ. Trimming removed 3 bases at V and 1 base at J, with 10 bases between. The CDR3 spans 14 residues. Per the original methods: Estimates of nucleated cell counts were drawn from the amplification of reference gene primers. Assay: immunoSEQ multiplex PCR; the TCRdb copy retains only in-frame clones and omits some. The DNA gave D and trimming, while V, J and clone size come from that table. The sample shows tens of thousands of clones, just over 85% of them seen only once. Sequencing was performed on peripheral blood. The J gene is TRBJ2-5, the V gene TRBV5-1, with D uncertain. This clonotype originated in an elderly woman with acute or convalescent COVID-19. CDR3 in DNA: TGCGCCAGCAGCTATTTCGGAGTCCAAGAGACCCAGTACTTC. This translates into CASSYFGVQETQYF.